This T cell receptor (beta chain) was documented in a study of Ad26.COV2.S vaccination and SARS-CoV-2 variants. Study results and limitations: Ad26.COV2.S recipients had broader spike-specific TCRs (P = 0.0014).

Treatment: roughly 18 received Ad26.COV2.S at low or high dose, single or two shots; several received placebo; per-sample allocation not given. Repertoires come from day 63 after the first vaccine or placebo injection. This person who donated was an adult of 18-55 years in Boston. The CDR3 consists of 13 residues. With V trimmed by 5 bases and J by 6 bases, 4 bases remained unmatched. The germline V gene has CDR1 LGHDT and CDR2 YNNKEL (reference sequence). Here immunoSEQ multiplex PCR was the method, and the copy in TCRdb shows in-frame clones only, minus some. The sample yields some 350,000 clones, about 85% seen once. Notes on this clone: The target antigen is unknown.

The clonotype originates from a person between 18 and 65 years old who received the Ad26.COV2.S COVID-19 vaccine or a placebo. The source material was peripheral blood, sampled in a trial of Ad26.COV2.S vaccine versus placebo. V gene TRBV3-1 (or the pseudogene TRBV3-2) combines with J gene TRBJ2-7; 10 nucleotides line up with TRBD1. The CDR3 nucleotides are TGTGCCAGCAGCGTACGGACAGGGGGCGAGCAGTACTTC. This sequence encodes CASSVRTGGEQYF.